Listed below are T cell receptor beta chains from one sample, sequenced in a study of T-cell memory formation after mild COVID-19. TCRdb reprocessed the 5' RACE reads with MiXCR, giving one entry per CDR3 protein. Here the sample spans roughly 250,000 distinct CDR3 sequences, about a sixth being singletons. Sequencing was carried out using PBMCs or a T cell subset sorted from them (not recorded which). These receptors came from a young man who had mild COVID-19 (a few samples of this study predate the infection). Cell type and time point are not known. Each CDR3 is given with its conserved first and last residue. The D gene is left open where the match is weak. The size field is filled for only some rows; it gives once, few, many or a size class.

TRBJ1-2 | TRBV29-1 | NA | NA | CSVGHRNYGYTF | TGCAGCGTCGGTCACCGGAACTATGGCTACACCTTC
TRBJ2-1 | TRBV18 | few | TRBD1 | CASSPPLTGIGEQFF | TGTGCCAGCTCACCACCTCTGACAGGGATCGGGGAGCAGTTCTTC
TRBJ2-7 | TRBV12-3/TRBV12-4 | few | TRBD1 | CASSLRRGQTSSYEQYF | TGTGCCAGCAGTTTACGCAGGGGACAGACGAGCTCCTACGAGCAGTACTTC
TRBJ2-6 | TRBV7-2 | NA | NA | CASSLLRTATDSGANVLTF | TGTGCCAGCAGCTTACTAAGGACAGCCACCGACTCTGGGGCCAACGTCCTGACTTTC
TRBJ1-2 | TRBV6-2/TRBV6-3 | NA | NA | CASRRTVLDGYTF | TGTGCCAGCAGGCGGACAGTGTTGGATGGCTACACCTTC
TRBJ1-5 | TRBV29-1 | many | TRBD1 | CSVTGTGVDQPQHF | TGCAGCGTTACCGGGACAGGGGTCGATCAGCCCCAGCATTTT
TRBJ1-4 | TRBV7-3 | NA | NA | CASSLTSGGSELFF | TGTGCCAGCAGCTTAACTTCGGGAGGGAGTGAACTGTTTTTT
TRBJ2-1 | TRBV28 | few | TRBD2 | CASRVMLAGSREQFF | TGTGCCAGCAGGGTAATGCTAGCGGGGTCACGGGAGCAGTTCTTC
TRBJ2-3 | TRBV7-7 | few | TRBD2 | CASSKRTSGYTDTQYF | TGTGCTAGCAGCAAGCGGACTAGCGGATACACAGATACGCAGTATTTT
TRBJ1-3 | TRBV27 | NA | NA | CASSSASGNTIYF | TGTGCCAGCAGTTCCGCCTCTGGAAACACCATATATTTT
TRBJ1-1 | TRBV7-9 | NA | TRBD1 | CASSLASGTGAMNTEAFF | TGTGCCAGCAGCTTAGCTTCGGGGACAGGGGCCATGAACACTGAAGCTTTCTTT